The rows below give T cell receptor beta chains drawn from one sample of a study of cytomegalovirus exposure and HLA in healthy donors. This table comes from immunoSEQ multiplex PCR, and its TCRdb copy is limited to in-frame clones, with some not included. The table has roughly 170,000 clones, 80% to 85% seen once; the top ten hold roughly 2.8%. What was sequenced was PBMCs. These receptors were obtained from a woman younger than 30 in good health and CMV-seropositive. Each CDR3 is given with its conserved first and last residue. D genes are given only for firm matches. For some rows the clone size is stated as once, few or many, or as a class when expanded; others skip it.

TRBV12-5	TRBJ1-3	NA	NA	CASGPGYNTIYF	TGTGCTAGTGGTCCAGGGTATAACACCATATATTTT
TRBV5-4	TRBJ2-2	NA	NA	CASNRDTPNTGELFF	TGTGCCAGCAATCGTGATACACCGAACACCGGGGAGCTGTTTTTT
TRBV6-5	TRBJ2-7	NA	TRBD2	CASRESGGPYEQYF	TGTGCCAGCAGGGAGAGCGGGGGCCCCTACGAGCAGTACTTC
TRBV9	TRBJ2-5	NA	TRBD2	CASSVVASGGASETQYF	TGTGCCAGCAGCGTAGTGGCTAGCGGGGGGGCCTCAGAGACCCAGTACTTC
TRBV9	TRBJ1-2	NA	NA	CASSPTKGPNYGYTF	TGTGCCAGCAGCCCAACAAAGGGGCCTAACTATGGCTACACCTTC
TRBV2	TRBJ1-1	NA	NA	CASSRPGAFF	TGTGCCAGCTCGCGCCCGGGGGCTTTCTTT
TRBV9	TRBJ2-4	NA	TRBD1	CASSGDRSLAKNIQYF	TGTGCCAGCAGCGGGGACAGGAGTTTAGCCAAAAACATTCAGTACTTC
TRBV4-1	TRBJ1-2	NA	NA	CASSQESTVINYGYTF	TGCGCCAGCAGCCAAGAATCGACAGTTATAAACTATGGCTACACCTTC
TRBV6-5	TRBJ1-2	NA	NA	CASSGRRGYTF	TGTGCCAGCAGTGGGCGAAGGGGCTACACCTTC
TRBV7-9	TRBJ2-3	NA	NA	CASSGGVPHTQYF	TGTGCCAGCAGCGGAGGAGTACCTCATACGCAGTATTTT
TRBV2	TRBJ1-2	NA	NA	CASSEAHSNYGYTF	TGTGCCAGCAGTGAAGCCCATTCTAACTATGGCTACACCTTC
TRBV19	TRBJ1-2	once	NA	CASSRGPPDYGYTF	TGTGCCAGTAGCCGGGGTCCGCCAGACTATGGCTACACCTTC
TRBV7-9	TRBJ1-1	NA	TRBD1	CASSLMGGQGLGGTEAFF	TGTGCCAGCAGCTTAATGGGGGGACAGGGGCTCGGTGGCACTGAAGCTTTCTTT
TRBV6-1	TRBJ1-5	once	TRBD1	CASSEGGTGLGSNQPQHF	TGTGCCAGCAGTGAAGGTGGGACAGGACTAGGCAGCAATCAGCCCCAGCATTTT
TRBV25-1	TRBJ2-2	NA	TRBD1	CASSEFGDRDPTGELFF	TGTGCCAGCAGTGAATTTGGGGACAGGGATCCCACCGGGGAGCTGTTTTTT
TRBV2	TRBJ2-7	NA	NA	CASSEAGPSYEQYF	TGTGCCAGCAGTGAAGCGGGGCCGTCCTACGAGCAGTACTTC
TRBV6-1	TRBJ2-5	NA	TRBD1	CASSTGGETQYF	TGTGCCAGTAGTACAGGGGGGGAGACCCAGTACTTC